This is a list of T cell receptor beta chains from one sample in a study of response to subunit inactivated influenza vaccine. TCRdb fed the RT-PCR reads into MiXCR, producing one record per CDR3 protein. This table holds roughly 460,000 distinct CDR3 sequences, roughly 9.8% found once. Material: PBMCs from blood, obtained about 40 days after vaccination. The receptors here all came from a man aged 50-59 years who received an inactivated influenza vaccine. CDR3s include the opening cysteine and the closing phenylalanine or tryptophan. The D gene is left open where the match is weak. Size is stated for part of the rows, as once, few or many counts, or as a class when the clone is expanded.

j_call,d_call,v_call,clone_size,cdr3_aa,cdr3_nt
TRBJ1-5,TRBD1,TRBV7-2,many,CASSDRVGQPQHF,TGTGCCAGCTCTGACAGGGTTGGACAGCCCCAGCATTTT
TRBJ2-5,-,TRBV5-1,many,CASSPVGETQYF,TGCGCCAGCAGCCCGGTTGGGGAGACCCAGTACTTC
TRBJ2-1,TRBD2,TRBV20-1,once,CSARDLIAGSNSYNEQFF,TGCAGTGCTAGAGATTTGATAGCGGGGTCGAACTCCTACAATGAGCAGTTCTTC
TRBJ1-1,-,TRBV6-6,many,CASSYSAENWAFF,TGTGCCAGCAGTTACTCAGCGGAAAATTGGGCTTTCTTT
TRBJ2-1,-,TRBV21-1,-,CASSKEFRGNYNEQFF,TGTGCCAGCAGCAAAGAGTTCAGGGGGAACTACAATGAGCAGTTCTTC
TRBJ1-5,TRBD1,TRBV20-1,many,CSAREGQGAWQPQHF,TGCAGTGCTAGGGAGGGACAGGGTGCTTGGCAGCCCCAGCATTTT
TRBJ1-4,-,TRBV29-1,-,CSVEDNGKLFF,TGCAGCGTTGAAGATAACGGGAAACTGTTTTTT
TRBJ2-2,-,TRBV29-1,many,CSVGGNTGELFF,TGCAGCGTTGGAGGGAACACCGGGGAGCTGTTTTTT
TRBJ2-3,TRBD2,TRBV12-3/TRBV12-4,-,CASRSLAAGPDTQYF,TGTGCCAGCAGATCTCTAGCGGCGGGCCCAGATACGCAGTATTTT
TRBJ2-7,-,TRBV7-2,many,CASSPHFATTYEQYF,TGTGCCAGCAGCCCCCATTTTGCGACCACCTACGAGCAGTACTTC
TRBJ2-1,-,TRBV20-1,many,CSFRRRGETNEQFF,TGCAGTTTCCGTCGTAGGGGTGAGACCAATGAGCAGTTCTTC
TRBJ2-7,-,TRBV12-3/TRBV12-4,-,CASSPYGTLYEQYF,TGTGCCAGCAGTCCCTACGGGACACTTTACGAGCAGTACTTC
TRBJ2-4,-,TRBV7-2,few,CASSRGRGPGNIQYF,TGTGCCAGCAGCAGAGGCAGGGGCCCCGGGAACATTCAGTACTTC
TRBJ2-3,-,TRBV7-2,few,CASSPRRRESTDTQYF,TGTGCCAGCAGCCCCCGACGGAGGGAAAGCACAGATACGCAGTATTTT
TRBJ1-1,-,TRBV30,-,CAWRGNEAFF,TGTGCCTGGAGGGGTAATGAAGCTTTCTTT
TRBJ1-5,-,TRBV10-2,few,CASSESLVGGSNQPQHF,TGCGCCAGCAGTGAGTCCTTGGTAGGGGGGTCCAATCAGCCCCAGCATTTT
TRBJ2-1,-,TRBV5-1,many,CASSQEGEQFF,TGCGCCAGCAGCCAAGAAGGTGAGCAGTTCTTC
TRBJ1-3,TRBD1,TRBV4-1,many,CASSQMDRGPGNTIYF,TGCGCCAGCAGCCAAATGGACAGGGGGCCAGGAAACACCATATATTTT
TRBJ2-5,-,TRBV4-2,few,CASSQDQSRALETQYF,TGTGCCAGCAGCCAAGATCAGTCCAGGGCTCTGGAGACCCAGTACTTC
TRBJ2-1,-,TRBV7-8,few,CASSFRLSRSYNEQFF,TGTGCCAGCAGCTTTCGACTATCACGCTCCTACAATGAGCAGTTCTTC
TRBJ2-7,TRBD1,TRBV20-1,few,CSAVDRVIGYEQYF,TGCAGTGCTGTCGACAGGGTAATCGGGTACGAGCAGTACTTC
TRBJ1-6,-,TRBV10-1,few,CASSVHRDPGDSPLHF,TGCGCCAGCAGCGTTCACCGGGACCCCGGGGATTCACCCCTCCACTTT
TRBJ2-4,TRBD2,TRBV7-2,few,CASSLGTSGSWNIQYF,TGTGCCAGCAGCTTGGGGACTAGCGGGAGTTGGAACATTCAGTACTTC
TRBJ2-3,-,TRBV5-1,few,CASSLKGGTDTQYF,TGCGCCAGCAGCTTGAAAGGCGGCACAGATACGCAGTATTTT
TRBJ1-5,TRBD1,TRBV28,-,CASSSFRDRGSGQPQHF,TGTGCCAGCAGTTCCTTCCGGGACAGGGGATCGGGGCAGCCCCAGCATTTT
TRBJ1-3,-,TRBV5-1,-,CASSLAGTAGNTIYF,TGCGCCAGCAGCTTGGCCGGGACCGCCGGAAACACCATATATTTT
TRBJ2-1,-,TRBV14,-,CASSQVWRSGNNEQFF,TGTGCCAGCAGCCAAGTTTGGCGGTCGGGGAACAATGAGCAGTTCTTC
TRBJ2-3,TRBD2,TRBV10-3,-,CATSGQSTDTQYF,TGTGCCACTAGCGGACAATCCACAGATACGCAGTATTTT
TRBJ1-3,-,TRBV2,-,CASTAQGKGGNTIYF,TGTGCCAGCACCGCGCAAGGAAAGGGAGGAAACACCATATATTTT
TRBJ2-7,-,TRBV4-1,-,CASSRSRGEEQYF,TGCGCCAGCAGCCGAAGCCGGGGTGAAGAGCAGTACTTC
TRBJ1-5,-,TRBV18,few,CASSPSWGDQPQHF,TGTGCCAGCTCACCAAGTTGGGGTGATCAGCCCCAGCATTTT
TRBJ2-1,-,TRBV7-3,few,CASSAGLGQFF,TGTGCCAGCAGCGCGGGTTTAGGGCAGTTCTTC
TRBJ2-1,-,TRBV15,-,CATSRAGFEQFF,TGTGCCACCAGCAGAGCTGGCTTTGAGCAGTTCTTC
TRBJ2-1,-,TRBV7-2,many,CASSLDRAPYNEQFF,TGTGCCAGCAGCTTAGACAGGGCCCCCTACAATGAGCAGTTCTTC